This T cell receptor beta chain originates from a study of CD4 T cells in relation to SARS-CoV-2 and coronaviruses. Whole-study results and caveats: No crossreactivity against non-spike viral proteins was tested here.

The table lists this clone with a few counts. Antigen: not known. The length of the CDR3 is 11 residues. V lost 6 bases and J lost 9, with 9 bases in between. CDR1 is LNHDA, CDR2 SQIVND, per germline (reference sequence). The unexposed donors gave CD4+ T cells in 2011-2018, prior to COVID-19. Deep TCR-beta sequencing used DNA from uncultured naive and memory CD4+ T cells. Clones were sequenced by immunoSEQ multiplex PCR, and TCRdb holds only the in-frame ones, with some missing. This sample has 65,000 or so clones, with about 87% found just once. Sequencing was performed on memory CD4+ T cells from PBMCs. The source of this sequence is a human donor in good health. The chain uses TRBV19 and TRBJ2-1; a weak D match, TRBD2 (5 bases). CDR3 residues: CASRRSGEQFF. The CDR3 bases are TGTGCCAGTAGAAGGAGCGGTGAGCAGTTCTTC.